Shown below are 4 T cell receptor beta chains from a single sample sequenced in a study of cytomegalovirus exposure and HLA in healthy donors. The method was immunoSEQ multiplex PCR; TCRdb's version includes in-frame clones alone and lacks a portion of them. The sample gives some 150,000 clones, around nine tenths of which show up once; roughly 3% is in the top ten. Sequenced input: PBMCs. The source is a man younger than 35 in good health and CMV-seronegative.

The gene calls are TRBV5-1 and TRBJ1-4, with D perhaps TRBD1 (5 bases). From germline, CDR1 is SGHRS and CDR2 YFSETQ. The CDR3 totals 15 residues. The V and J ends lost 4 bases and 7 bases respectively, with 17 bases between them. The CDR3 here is CASSDDSFQGEKLFF. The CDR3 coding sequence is TGCGCCAGCAGCGACGACAGCTTTCAGGGTGAAAAACTGTTTTTT.

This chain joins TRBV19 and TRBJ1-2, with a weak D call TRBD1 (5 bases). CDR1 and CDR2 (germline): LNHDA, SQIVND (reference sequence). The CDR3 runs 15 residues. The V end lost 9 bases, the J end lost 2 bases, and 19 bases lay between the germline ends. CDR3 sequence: CASQTGGVGNYGYTF. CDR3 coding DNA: TGTGCCAGCCAGACCGGGGGGGTAGGGAACTATGGCTACACCTTC.

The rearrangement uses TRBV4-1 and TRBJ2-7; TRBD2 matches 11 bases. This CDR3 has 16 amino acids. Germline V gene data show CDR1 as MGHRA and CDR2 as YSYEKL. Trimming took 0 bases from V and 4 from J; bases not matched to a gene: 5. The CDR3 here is CASSQETTSGSYEQYF. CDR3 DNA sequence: TGCGCCAGCAGCCAAGAAACCACTAGCGGGAGTTACGAGCAGTACTTC.

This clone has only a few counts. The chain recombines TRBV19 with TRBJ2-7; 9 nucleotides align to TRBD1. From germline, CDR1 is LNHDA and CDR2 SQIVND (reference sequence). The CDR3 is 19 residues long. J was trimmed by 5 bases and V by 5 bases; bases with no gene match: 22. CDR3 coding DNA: TGTGCCAGTAGTTCGACCCCCCGTAACCCGGGACAGGGTCACCACGAGCAGTACTTC. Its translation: CASSSTPRNPGQGHHEQYF. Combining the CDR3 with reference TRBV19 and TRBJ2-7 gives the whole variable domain DGGITQSPKYLFRKEGQNVTLSCEQNLNHDAMYWYRQDPGQGLRLIYYSQIVNDFQKGDIAEGYSVSREKKESFPLTVTSAQKNPTAFYLCASSSTPRNPGQGHHEQYFGPGTRLTVT.